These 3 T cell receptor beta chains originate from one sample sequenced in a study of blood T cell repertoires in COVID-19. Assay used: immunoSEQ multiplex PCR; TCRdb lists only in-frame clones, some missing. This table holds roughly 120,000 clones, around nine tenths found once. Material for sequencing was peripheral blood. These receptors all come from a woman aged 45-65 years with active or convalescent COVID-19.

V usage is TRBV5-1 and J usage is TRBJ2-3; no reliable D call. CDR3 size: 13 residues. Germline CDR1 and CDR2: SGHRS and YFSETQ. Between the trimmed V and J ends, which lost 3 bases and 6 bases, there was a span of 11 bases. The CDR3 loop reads CASSSSGRDTQYF. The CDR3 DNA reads TGCGCCAGCAGCTCGTCGGGTAGGGATACGCAGTATTTT.

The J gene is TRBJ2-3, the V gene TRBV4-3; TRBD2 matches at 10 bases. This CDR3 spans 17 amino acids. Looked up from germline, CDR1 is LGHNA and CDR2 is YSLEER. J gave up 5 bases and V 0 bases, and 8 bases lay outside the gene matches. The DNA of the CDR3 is TGCGCCAGCAGCCAAGATTACCTAGCGGGAGTAGGAGATACGCAGTATTTT. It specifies CASSQDYLAGVGDTQYF.

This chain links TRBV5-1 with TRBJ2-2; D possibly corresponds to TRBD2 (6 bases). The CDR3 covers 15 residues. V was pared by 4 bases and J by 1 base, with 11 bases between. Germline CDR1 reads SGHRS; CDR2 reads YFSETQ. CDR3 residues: CASSPLSGNTGELFF. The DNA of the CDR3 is TGCGCCAGCAGCCCCCTTAGCGGGAACACCGGGGAGCTGTTTTTT.